Following are 17 T cell receptor beta chains from one sample sequenced in a study of regulatory T cells in long-lasting Graves disease. Time point denoted: newly diagnosed GD, antithyroid drugs for less than 3 months. PBMC RNA was the source of the TCR library. CDR3 regions were amplified by Arm-PCR using iRepertoire HTBI primers to build TCR beta libraries. TCRdb re-derived calls from the multiplex PCR reads in MiXCR, one entry per CDR3 protein. The sample has around 450,000 distinct CDR3 sequences; 15% to 20% are singletons. Separately, the same data were catalogued under a study of T cells in Graves' hyperthyroidism and ophthalmopathy.

The sample in question was peripheral blood mononuclear cells (PBMCs), obtained at new diagnosis, from a patient treated with antithyroid drugs. These receptors all stem from a man aged 40-55 years with Graves disease.

Many counts were recorded for this clonotype. The chain recombines TRBV5-1 with TRBJ2-1; 12 bases are a match to TRBD2. The CDR3 totals 15 residues. Germline CDR1 SGHRS, CDR2 YFSETQ. J gave up 7 bases and V 4 bases, and 6 bases lay outside the gene matches. CDR3 residues: CASSPTSGRNNEQFF. CDR3 sequence (DNA): TGCGCCAGCAGCCCTACTAGCGGGAGGAATAATGAGCAGTTCTTC.

This clonotype was found many times. This chain uses TRBV6-1 with TRBJ2-1; D is possibly TRBD1 or TRBD2 (6 bases each). The V end was cut by 0 bases, the J end by 5 bases, with 23 bases between. The CDR3 contains 19 residues. Germline V lookup: CDR1 MNHNS, CDR2 SASEGT. In DNA, the CDR3 is TGTGCCAGCAGTGAAGCGCGGGCCGGGGGCGGGTTTGGGAACAATGAGCAGTTCTTC. It yields the protein CASSEARAGGGFGNNEQFF.

About this clonotype itself: A clone one base away is much larger, so this may be a read error. The chain uses TRBV5-5 and TRBJ2-3; possibly TRBD1 for D (5 bases). CDR1 SGHKS and CDR2 YYEKEE come from the germline V gene (reference sequence). This CDR3 spans 15 amino acids. V was pared by 4 bases and J by 6 bases, with 18 bases between. CDR3 loop: CASSETGRVEDTQYF. The CDR3 DNA sequence: TGTGCCAGCAGCGAGACCGGCAGGGTGGAGGATACGCAGTATTTT.

The J gene is TRBJ2-7, the V gene TRBV10-2, with a possible D match to TRBD1 (6 bases). CDR1 is WSHSY and CDR2 is SAAADI in the germline V gene. Deletions cut 4 bases from V and 0 bases from J, with 10 bases between. The CDR3 runs to 14 residues. The CDR3 protein is CASSGTDSSYEQYF. In DNA, the CDR3 is TGCGCCAGCAGTGGGACGGACAGCTCCTACGAGCAGTACTTC.

Comments on this clonotype: One junction end does not reproduce the germline sequence, and a read error may be involved. The V call is TRBV7-6, the J call TRBJ2-1; possibly TRBD2 for D (5 bases). The CDR3 runs 13 residues. Germline CDR1 is SGHVS and CDR2 is FNYEAQ. This CDR3 reads CAGSLRAYNEQFF. The CDR3 bases are TGTGCCGGCAGCTTGCGGGCCTACAATGAGCAGTTCTTC. The whole variable domain, remainder taken from reference TRBV7-6 and TRBJ2-1, is GAGVSQSPRYKVTKRGQDVALRCDPISGHVSLYWYRQALGQGPEFLTYFNYEAQQDKSGLPNDRFSAERPEGSISTLTIQRTEQRDSAMYRCAGSLRAYNEQFFGPGTRLTVL.

With regard to this clonotype: A read error may produce the germline difference seen at one junction end. CDR3: CSGTSLRLGRRNSPPHF. The CDR3 DNA follows: TGCAGTGGGACCTCCCTACGGCTCGGACGGAGAAATTCACCCCCCCACTTT. This chain joins TRBV20-1 and TRBJ1-6; no firm D call. This CDR3 contains 17 residues. Germline loops: CDR1 DFQATT, CDR2 SNEGSKA (reference sequence).

With regard to this clonotype: With a much larger clone just one base away, this may be a read error. J is TRBJ2-7 and V is TRBV18; D gene uncertain. This CDR3 region has 14 residues. Germline V lookup: CDR1 KGHSH, CDR2 LQKENI. V was pared by 3 bases and J by 0 bases, with 9 bases between. CDR3 loop: CASSPHQSSYEQYF. CDR3 nucleotides: TGTGCCAGCTCACCTCACCAAAGCTCCTACGAGCAGTACTTC. The complete variable domain, with remaining parts taken from reference TRBV18 and TRBJ2-7, reads NAGVMQNPRHLVRRRGQEARLRCSPMKGHSHVYWYRQLPEEGLKFMVYLQKENIIDESGMPKERFSAEFPKEGPSILRIQQVVRGDSAAYFCASSPHQSSYEQYFGPGTRLTVT.

The genes are TRBV3-1 and TRBJ1-2, with 9 bases matching TRBD1. Germline trimming cut 7 bases from V and 8 bases from J; bases unmatched to any gene: 11. Germline V gene sequence: CDR1 LGHDT, CDR2 YNNKEL (reference sequence). The CDR3 is 14 amino acids. CDR3 sequence reads: CASTDPGQGGGYTF. The CDR3 DNA is TGTGCCAGCACTGATCCGGGACAGGGAGGAGGCTACACCTTC.

About this clonotype: It differs at one base from a far larger clone, so likely a read error. The gene calls are TRBV7-3 and TRBJ2-1; the D is unclear. This CDR3 comprises 13 residues. Per germline, CDR1 SGHTA and CDR2 FQGTGA. V dropped 5 bases and J dropped 10 bases, with 15 bases sitting between them. The CDR3 nucleotides are TGTGCCAGCAGCCCGCTTCTGCTCGTCGAGCAGTTCTTC. Translated, it gives CASSPLLLVEQFF. The entire variable domain, with the rest obtained from reference TRBV7-3 and TRBJ2-1, is as follows: GAGVSQTPSNKVTEKGKYVELRCDPISGHTALYWYRQSLGQGPEFLIYFQGTGAADDSGLPNDRFFAVRPEGSVSTLKIQRTERGDSAVYLCASSPLLLVEQFFGPGTRLTVL.

The chain employs TRBV20-1 and TRBJ2-5; TRBD1 agrees at 9 bases. Per the germline V gene, CDR1 is DFQATT and CDR2 is SNEGSKA (reference sequence). After removal of 5 bases from V and 5 bases from J, the junction contained 6 bases not matched to a gene. This CDR3 is 13 amino acids long. CDR3 loop: CSASGQGVETQYF. The CDR3 DNA reads TGCAGTGCTTCGGGACAGGGTGTTGAGACCCAGTACTTC.

This clonotype occurred many times. The chain is built from TRBV6-1 and TRBJ2-3; 8 bases match TRBD2. CDR3 length: 16 amino acids. V lost 6 bases, J lost 0 bases, and 8 bases stayed unmatched. Germline loops: CDR1 MNHNS, CDR2 SASEGT. CDR3 protein: CASRKLAGRSTDTQYF. The CDR3 nucleotides are TGTGCCAGCAGGAAGTTAGCGGGACGGAGCACAGATACGCAGTATTTT.

This clonotype has a count of ten or more. This chain connects TRBV12-3 or TRBV12-4 to TRBJ2-7; D remains ambiguous. This CDR3 has 13 amino acids. Trimming removed 5 bases at V and 0 bases at J, with 8 bases between. Here the CDR3 DNA reads TGTGCCAGCAGTCTGACATTCTCCTACGAGCAGTACTTC. Translating gives CASSLTFSYEQYF.

This clonotype has ten or more counts. The chain couples TRBV7-9 to TRBJ2-7; 9 bases fit TRBD2. V lost 2 bases to trimming and J lost 6 bases; unmatched junction nucleotides: 8. The length of the CDR3 is 15 residues. Per germline, CDR1 SEHNR and CDR2 FQNEAQ (reference sequence). The CDR3 protein is CASSLLSGRPSEQYF. DNA of the CDR3: TGTGCCAGCAGCTTACTTAGCGGGAGACCGTCCGAGCAGTACTTC.

This clonotype appeared many times. The chain has TRBV12-3 or TRBV12-4 and TRBJ2-2; the D is unclear. Trimming took 5 bases from V and 5 from J, leaving 3 bases between them. The CDR3 spans 11 residues. In DNA, the CDR3 is TGTGCCAGCAGTGGAACCGGGGAGCTGTTTTTT. Encoded protein: CASSGTGELFF.

This clonotype was picked up many times. The germline gene is not matched at one end of the junction; a read error may be the cause. The chain employs TRBV18 and TRBJ2-3; 11 positions match TRBD2. The CDR3 has 17 amino acids. Germline V gene lookup returns CDR1 KGHSH and CDR2 LQKENI. The CDR3 sequence is CASSTPQTSGIRDTQYF. The CDR3 DNA follows: TGTGCCAGCTCAACACCCCAGACTAGCGGGATTCGAGATACGCAGTATTTT. Supplemented by reference TRBV18 and TRBJ2-3, the full variable domain reads NAGVMQNPRHLVRRRGQEARLRCSPMKGHSHVYWYRQLPEEGLKFMVYLQKENIIDESGMPKERFSAEFPKEGPSILRIQQVVRGDSAAYFCASSTPQTSGIRDTQYFGPGTRLTVL.

This clonotype was found many times. The gene calls are TRBV7-8 and TRBJ2-7, with 8 bases that match TRBD1. V lost 5 bases, J lost 0 bases, and 6 bases stayed unmatched. The CDR3 consists of 15 residues. Germline values: CDR1 SGHVS, CDR2 FQNEAQ. In DNA, the CDR3 is TGTGCCAGCAGCCCAGGGGGACAGGTCTCCTACGAGCAGTACTTC. Amino acid sequence: CASSPGGQVSYEQYF. Full variable domain (outside the CDR3, taken from reference TRBV7-8 and TRBJ2-7): GAGVSQSPRYKVAKRGQDVALRCDPISGHVSLFWYQQALGQGPEFLTYFQNEAQLDKSGLPSDRFFAERPEGSVSTLKIQRTQQEDSAVYLCASSPGGQVSYEQYFGPGTRLTVT.

Many counts were recorded for this clonotype. This rearrangement joins TRBV12-3 or TRBV12-4 to TRBJ1-1; D possibly corresponds to TRBD1 (6 bases). The CDR3 covers 15 residues. Trimming removed 5 bases at V and 5 bases at J, with 18 bases between. DNA for the CDR3: TGTGCCAGCAGTCCCGATCACCAGGGGCCAACTGAAGCTTTCTTT. This codes for CASSPDHQGPTEAFF.